The 10 T cell receptor beta chains in this list originate from one sample, sequenced in a study of T cell responses to AZD1222 COVID-19 vaccine (dated by TCRdb to about 2021). The time point label here, explained by the study, means: about 28 days (+/-7) after the second vaccine dose. Receptor libraries were prepared by the immunoSEQ multiplex PCR assay. The table was pulled from immuneACCESS by TCRdb, which kept in-frame rearrangements only. Such tables lose some clones; where checked, under half of the loss comes from unresolved V genes, and the rest has no known cause. This sample comprises under 150,000 clones, approximately 90% of them detected only once. Jointly, the top ten make up about 10% of the sample. This specimen was peripheral blood, taken 28 days after the second AZD1222 dose. The receptors were sampled from an adult who received the AZD1222 COVID-19 vaccine.

This chain uses TRBV5-1 with TRBJ2-1; D is possibly TRBD1 or TRBD2 (5 bases each). Germline V gives CDR1 SGHRS, CDR2 YFSETQ. The CDR3 is made up of 11 amino acids. The V end lost 8 bases, the J end lost 7 bases, and 10 bases lay between the germline ends. CDR3 in amino acids: CASGTGNEQFF. CDR3 DNA: TGCGCCAGTGGGACGGGGAATGAGCAGTTCTTC.

This clone was seen only once. The chain links TRBV18 to TRBJ2-3; D possibly matches TRBD1 or TRBD2 (5 bases each). Trimming took 3 bases from V and 2 from J, leaving 12 bases between them. The CDR3 covers 15 residues. Per germline, CDR1 KGHSH and CDR2 LQKENI. The CDR3 region has the DNA TGTGCCAGCTCACCGAGGGGATATTCCACAGATACGCAGTATTTT. Amino acid sequence: CASSPRGYSTDTQYF.

The chain uses TRBV7-9 and TRBJ2-7; D not resolved. The CDR3 length is 11 residues. Germline-derived CDR1 and CDR2 are SEHNR and FQNEAQ (reference sequence). Trimming cost V 5 bases and J 5 bases, with 7 bases left between them. CDR3 sequence: CASSQTDEQYF. CDR3 DNA: TGTGCCAGCAGCCAAACGGACGAGCAGTACTTC.

This clone was observed once. The chain combines TRBV6-5 with TRBJ2-3, with TRBD1 identical over 8 bases. Germline values: CDR1 MNHEY, CDR2 SVGAGI. The J segment lost 7 bases and the V segment lost 11 bases, leaving 8 bases of the junction unmatched. The CDR3 covers 12 residues. This CDR3 is CASFQGANTQYF. The CDR3 DNA is TGTGCCTCCTTTCAGGGGGCAAATACGCAGTATTTT.

The chain has TRBV7-2 and TRBJ1-4, with TRBD1 matching 7 bases. The CDR3 length is 11 residues. V lost 4 bases to trimming and J lost 16 bases; unmatched junction nucleotides: 6. Germline V gene lookup returns CDR1 SGHTA and CDR2 FQGNSA. This CDR3 reads CASSCWWTGFF. The CDR3 nucleotides are TGTGCCAGCAGCTGTTGGTGGACAGGGTTTTTT. The variable domain in full, completed from reference TRBV7-2 and TRBJ1-4, reads GAGVSQSPSNKVTEKGKDVELRCDPISGHTALYWYRQSLGQGLEFLIYFQGNSAPDKSGLPSDRFSAERTGGSVSTLTIQRTQQEDSAVYLCASSCWWTGFFGSGTQLSVL.

This chain links TRBV15 with TRBJ1-1; no definite D call. V was trimmed by 4 bases and J by 4 bases, leaving 10 bases between them. The germline CDR1 and CDR2 sequences are LNHNV and YYDKDF (reference sequence). The CDR3 contains 13 residues. The CDR3 DNA reads as TGTGCCACCAGCAAAGATTGGGGCACTGAAGCTTTCTTT. This codes for CATSKDWGTEAFF.

Only a few counts were recorded for this clone. The chain is built from TRBV7-2 and TRBJ1-2; no firm D call. CDR3 length: 15 amino acids. Per germline, CDR1 SGHTA and CDR2 FQGNSA. The germline V and J ends were trimmed by 1 base and 0 bases, with 9 bases remaining between them. In nucleotides, the CDR3 is TGTGCCAGCAGCTTAGGTCCGAGACCTAACTATGGCTACACCTTC. Protein product: CASSLGPRPNYGYTF.

The genes are TRBV11-2 and TRBJ1-4; no definite D call. Trimming stripped 2 bases from V and 6 bases from J, with 10 bases between. Germline V gene sequence: CDR1 SGHAT, CDR2 FQNNGV. CDR3 length: 14 amino acids. The CDR3 sequence: CASSLWVNDEKLFF. The CDR3 region has the DNA TGTGCCAGCAGCTTATGGGTCAATGATGAAAAACTGTTTTTT.

This sequence joins TRBV6-2 or TRBV6-3 and TRBJ1-1; D gene ambiguous. Trimming left V 5 bases short and J 1 base short, with 20 bases between. The CDR3 loop spans 17 amino acids. Per the germline V gene, CDR1 is MNHEY and CDR2 is SVGEGT. The CDR3 loop is CASSNKRLALGNTEAFF. Written as DNA, the CDR3 is TGTGCCAGCAGTAACAAAAGGCTCGCCCTAGGGAACACTGAAGCTTTCTTT.

This clone has only a few counts. This chain joins TRBV3-1 (or the pseudogene TRBV3-2) and TRBJ2-3, with unresolved D. This CDR3 is built from 14 residues. Germline lookup yields CDR1 LGHDT and CDR2 YNNKEL (reference sequence). The ends were cut back, 1 base at V and 3 bases at J, with 8 bases in the middle. CDR3 coding DNA: TGTGCCAGCAGCCAAGGAGAGAGGACAGATACGCAGTATTTT. Amino acid sequence: CASSQGERTDTQYF.